A single sample is the source of the 29 T cell receptor beta chains below, sequenced in a study of cytomegalovirus exposure and HLA in healthy donors. Primers for the PCR totalled 60 Vbeta and 13 Jbeta. The repertoire was sequenced with immunoSEQ multiplex PCR; TCRdb's copy has only in-frame clones and lacks some. The sample shows about 130,000 clones, approximately 80% of them seen only once. Input material: PBMCs. The receptors come from a man in his thirties or forties in good health and CMV-seronegative.

The V call is TRBV14, the J call TRBJ2-7, with 10 bases identical to TRBD1. The CDR3 has 15 residues. Looked up from germline, CDR1 is SGHDN and CDR2 is FVKESK. V gave up 4 bases and J gave up 2 bases; unmatched junction bases: 5. In DNA form, the CDR3 reads TGTGCCAGCAGCCGTTCCGGGACAGGGGCCTACGAGCAGTACTTC. It yields the protein CASSRSGTGAYEQYF.

CDR3 nucleotides: TGTGCCAGCAGTATACAGTACGAGCAGTACTTC. Translation: CASSIQYEQYF. The chain links TRBV28 to TRBJ2-7; no reliable D call. The germline V gene has CDR1 MDHEN and CDR2 SYDVKM. The CDR3 extends over 11 amino acids. V dropped 5 bases and J dropped 4 bases, with 6 bases sitting between them. The whole variable domain, filled in from reference TRBV28 and TRBJ2-7, reads DVKVTQSSRYLVKRTGEKVFLECVQDMDHENMFWYRQDPGLGLRLIYFSYDVKMKEKGDIPEGYSVSREKKERFSLILESASTNQTSMYLCASSIQYEQYFGPGTRLTVT.

This clone has only one observation. This chain joins TRBV29-1 and TRBJ1-5, with a possible D match to TRBD1 (5 bases). Between the trimmed V and J ends, which lost 7 bases and 3 bases, there was a span of 10 bases. Germline-derived CDR1 and CDR2 are SQVTM and ANQGSEA. This CDR3 spans 12 amino acids. In DNA, the CDR3 is TGCAGCGCTGGACACCTCAATCAGCCCCAGCATTTT. It encodes CSAGHLNQPQHF.

The chain combines TRBV5-4 with TRBJ2-3; 8 positions agree with TRBD2. Germline V gene sequence: CDR1 SGHNT, CDR2 YYREEE (reference sequence). The V and J ends lost 4 bases and 2 bases, in that order; junction bases with no gene match: 6. CDR3 length: 15 amino acids. The chain's CDR3 is CASSPYSGTTDTQYF. CDR3 sequence (DNA): TGTGCCAGCAGCCCTTATAGCGGGACCACAGATACGCAGTATTTT.

This clone was observed a handful of times. The chain employs TRBV5-5 and TRBJ1-1; the D is unclear. V lost 2 bases to trimming and J lost 11 bases, with 13 bases between them. The CDR3 is 12 amino acids. The germline CDR1 and CDR2 sequences are SGHKS and YYEKEE (reference sequence). The CDR3 region is CASSFDQVRAFF. The CDR3 bases are TGTGCCAGCAGCTTCGACCAGGTTCGGGCTTTCTTT.

The chain combines TRBV7-9 with TRBJ2-5; the D gene is possibly TRBD2 (6 bases). Between the trimmed V and J ends, which lost 5 bases and 5 bases, there was a span of 12 bases. There are 13 residues in the CDR3. Germline CDR1 SEHNR, CDR2 FQNEAQ (reference sequence). The CDR3 DNA follows: TGTGCCAGCAGCACCCGGGGGTTTGAGACCCAGTACTTC. The encoded protein is CASSTRGFETQYF.

The rearrangement links TRBV7-8 to TRBJ1-2; 8 bases are a match to TRBD1. The germline V gene has CDR1 SGHVS and CDR2 FQNEAQ. V was pared by 2 bases and J by 4 bases, with 3 bases of the junction left unmatched. The CDR3 loop spans 14 amino acids. CDR3 DNA sequence: TGTGCCAGCAGCTTAAACAGGGGGAGCTATGGCTACACCTTC. Its protein is CASSLNRGSYGYTF.

This clone was seen only a few times. This chain links TRBV5-6 with TRBJ2-7, with 7 bases aligning to TRBD2. The CDR3 length is 15 residues. The trim removed 4 bases at V and 5 bases at J, leaving 12 bases unmatched. Germline CDR1 SGHDT, CDR2 YYEEEE. CDR3 coding DNA: TGTGCCAGCAGCAAGACTAGCTTCGGCGGGAACGAGCAGTACTTC. The encoded protein is CASSKTSFGGNEQYF.

The V call is TRBV18, the J call TRBJ1-4; TRBD1 matches 7 bases. The CDR3 extends over 13 amino acids. The trim removed 4 bases at V and 8 bases at J, leaving 4 bases unmatched. From germline, CDR1 is KGHSH and CDR2 LQKENI. This chain's CDR3 is CASSRQGGEKLFF. CDR3 bases: TGTGCCAGCTCACGACAGGGAGGCGAAAAACTGTTTTTT. Looking up the rest from reference TRBV18 and TRBJ1-4 gives the full variable domain: NAGVMQNPRHLVRRRGQEARLRCSPMKGHSHVYWYRQLPEEGLKFMVYLQKENIIDESGMPKERFSAEFPKEGPSILRIQQVVRGDSAAYFCASSRQGGEKLFFGSGTQLSVL.

Turning to this clone: One end of the junction varies from germline; a read error may be responsible. The chain has TRBV6-6 and TRBJ2-1, with 9 bases identical to TRBD2. Looked up from germline, CDR1 is MNHNY and CDR2 is SVGAGI (reference sequence). The CDR3 extends over 15 amino acids. As DNA, the CDR3 is TGTGCCGGCAGTTACGCAGGACTAGCGAGCAATGAGCAGTTCTTC. This gives the protein CAGSYAGLASNEQFF.

Here the CDR3 reads CASNGGVNTGELFF. The DNA of the CDR3 is TGTGCCAGTAACGGGGGAGTCAACACCGGGGAGCTGTTTTTT. This chain uses TRBV19 with TRBJ2-2; a possible D gene is TRBD2 (6 bases). Germline CDR1 LNHDA, CDR2 SQIVND (reference sequence). The CDR3 has 14 amino acids. V gave up 7 bases and J gave up 2 bases, with 11 bases separating them.

This chain links TRBV5-4 with TRBJ2-1; 9 nucleotides agree with TRBD2. J lost 3 bases, V lost 0 bases, and 10 bases had no gene match. The CDR3 loop spans 18 amino acids. The V gene's germline CDR1 is SGHNT and CDR2 YYREEE (reference sequence). CDR3 in amino acids: CASSLGGASGNIYNEQFF. DNA for the CDR3: TGTGCCAGCAGCTTGGGCGGGGCTAGCGGGAATATCTACAATGAGCAGTTCTTC. Combining the CDR3 with reference TRBV5-4 and TRBJ2-1 gives the whole variable domain ETGVTQSPTHLIKTRGQQVTLRCSSQSGHNTVSWYQQALGQGPQFIFQYYREEENGRGNFPPRFSGLQFPNYSSELNVNALELDDSALYLCASSLGGASGNIYNEQFFGPGTRLTVL.

V and J are TRBV21-1 and TRBJ1-1; the DNA was not used to check the table's D call, TRBD1. TRBV21-1 is tagged as a pseudogene. This CDR3 is 13 amino acids long. CDR3 sequence reads: CASSKAQGGEAFF. CDR3 nucleotide sequence: TGTGCCAGCAGCAAAGCGCAAGGGGGTGAAGCTTTCTTT.

This chain links TRBV5-1 with TRBJ1-2, with 9 bases that match TRBD1. From germline, CDR1 is SGHRS and CDR2 YFSETQ. This CDR3 contains 16 residues. J was trimmed by 4 bases and V by 0 bases; bases with no gene match: 7. CDR3 DNA: TGCGCCAGCAGCTTGGTGGGACAGGGTGTCGCCTATGGCTACACCTTC. Translated: CASSLVGQGVAYGYTF. The full variable domain, completed using reference TRBV5-1 and TRBJ1-2, is KAGVTQTPRYLIKTRGQQVTLSCSPISGHRSVSWYQQTPGQGLQFLFEYFSETQRNKGNFPGRFSGRQFSNSRSEMNVSTLELGDSALYLCASSLVGQGVAYGYTFGSGTRLTVV.

The CDR3 here is CAYRETGSGANVLTF. The CDR3 coding sequence is TGTGCCTATAGAGAGACAGGGTCTGGGGCCAACGTCCTGACTTTC. This sequence joins TRBV6-1 and TRBJ2-6; 7 bases agree with TRBD1. Germline V lookup: CDR1 MNHNS, CDR2 SASEGT. There are 15 residues in the CDR3. V shed 11 bases and J 1 base; nucleotides not matched to a gene: 8.

The chain combines TRBV18 with TRBJ2-5; D possibly corresponds to TRBD2 (6 bases). The J call may be mistaken, given a closer DNA end match to TRBJ2-7. The CDR3 spans 16 residues. Looked up from germline, CDR1 is KGHSH and CDR2 is LQKENI. CDR3 sequence: CASSHGAGGIRYEQYF. The DNA for the CDR3 is TGTGCCAGCTCGCACGGTGCAGGCGGGATTCGGTACGAGCAGTACTTC.

This chain joins TRBV10-3 and TRBJ2-1, with D perhaps matching TRBD2 (5 bases). The germline V and J ends were trimmed by 11 bases and 0 bases, with 11 bases remaining between them. Germline V gives CDR1 ENHRY, CDR2 SYGVKD. The CDR3 length is 13 residues. For the CDR3, the DNA is TGTGCCGTTAGCGCGAGCTCCTACAATGAGCAGTTCTTC. Protein: CAVSASSYNEQFF.

The chain has TRBV7-8 and TRBJ1-1; TRBD1 agrees at 7 bases. CDR1 and CDR2 (germline): SGHVS, FQNEAQ. The V and J ends lost 10 bases and 4 bases, in that order; junction bases with no gene match: 15. CDR3 size: 15 residues. The CDR3 spells CAITTRTGRFTEAFF. The CDR3 DNA follows: TGTGCCATCACAACGCGGACAGGCCGTTTCACTGAAGCTTTCTTT.

In regard to this clone: At one end the junction does not follow the germline gene, possibly because of a read error. J is TRBJ2-5 and V is TRBV10-3; 8 bases map to TRBD2. The CDR3 sequence is 15 residues long. Germline V gives CDR1 ENHRY, CDR2 SYGVKD. In DNA form, the CDR3 reads TGTACCATCACAGCCGGAACGGGAGGGCAAGAGACCCAGTACTTC. Protein sequence: CTITAGTGGQETQYF.

The chain couples TRBV7-2 to TRBJ2-7, with TRBD2 identical over 7 bases. This CDR3 spans 14 amino acids. Germline-derived CDR1 and CDR2 are SGHTA and FQGNSA. V was clipped by 1 base and J by 3 bases; unmatched bases: 3. For the CDR3, the DNA is TGTGCCAGCAGCTTAGGGACTAGTAACTACGAGCAGTACTTC. Its protein product is CASSLGTSNYEQYF.

This chain's CDR3 is CASSLVGTSGEAFF. The CDR3 DNA reads TGTGCCAGCAGCTTGGTGGGGACAAGCGGAGAAGCTTTCTTT. This chain joins TRBV5-4 and TRBJ1-1; TRBD1 is a possible D gene (6 bases). Germline loops: CDR1 SGHNT, CDR2 YYREEE (reference sequence). Between the trimmed V and J ends, which lost 0 bases and 8 bases, there was a span of 14 bases. The CDR3 consists of 14 residues.

The V gene is TRBV5-1, the J gene TRBJ2-6; 9 bases align to TRBD1. This CDR3 has 16 residues. The germline V gene has CDR1 SGHRS and CDR2 YFSETQ. The V gene end was trimmed by 3 bases and the J gene end by 1 base; junction bases not matched to a gene: 2. Written as DNA, the CDR3 is TGCGCCAGCAGCTCACAGGGGGCATCTGGGGCCAACGTCCTGACTTTC. As protein: CASSSQGASGANVLTF.

The chain has TRBV7-7 and TRBJ2-4, with D tentatively TRBD2 (5 bases). This CDR3 comprises 14 residues. Trimming cost V 10 bases and J 6 bases, with 19 bases left between them. CDR1 and CDR2 from the germline V gene are SSHAT and FNYEAQ (reference sequence). CDR3 nucleotide sequence: TGTGCCATTCGGCCGCTAGCCCCCAGAAACATTCAGTACTTC. Protein product: CAIRPLAPRNIQYF.

CDR3 nucleotide sequence: TGTGCCAGCACCAAATCTAGCGGGGGAGACAATGAGCAGTTCTTC. This translates into CASTKSSGGDNEQFF. The chain links TRBV11-3 to TRBJ2-1, with 10 bases that match TRBD2. The germline CDR1 and CDR2 sequences are SGHNT and YENEEA. Unmatched junction bases numbered 8, after V lost 7 bases and J lost 5 bases. This CDR3 region has 15 residues.

The J gene is TRBJ1-5, the V gene TRBV19; D uncertain. Germline assignment: CDR1 LNHDA and CDR2 SQIVND (reference sequence). V lost 3 bases and J 2 bases, leaving 14 bases between the germline ends. CDR3 size: 16 residues. The CDR3 coding sequence is TGTGCCAGTAGTATTACATCAGGATACGGCAATCAGCCCCAGCATTTT. It yields the protein CASSITSGYGNQPQHF. Full variable domain (remainder filled in from reference TRBV19 and TRBJ1-5): DGGITQSPKYLFRKEGQNVTLSCEQNLNHDAMYWYRQDPGQGLRLIYYSQIVNDFQKGDIAEGYSVSREKKESFPLTVTSAQKNPTAFYLCASSITSGYGNQPQHFGDGTRLSIL.

The rearrangement joins TRBV27 to TRBJ2-5; D perhaps matches TRBD1 (5 bases). CDR1 and CDR2 (germline): MNHEY, SMNVEV (reference sequence). V was cut by 6 bases and J by 4 bases, with 12 bases left in between. CDR3 size: 13 residues. The CDR3 bases are TGTGCCAGCAGCCTGACAGTTCGAGAGACCCAGTACTTC. Translated, it gives CASSLTVRETQYF.

This chain joins TRBV30 and TRBJ2-7; 9 bases fit TRBD2. The V gene's germline CDR1 is GTSNPN and CDR2 SVGIG (reference sequence). With 8 bases clipped from V and 5 bases from J, the junction kept 16 bases outside the gene matches. The CDR3 has 15 residues. CDR3 amino acids: CARKKMGGRVDEQYF. In DNA form, the CDR3 reads TGTGCCCGAAAGAAAATGGGCGGGAGGGTCGACGAGCAGTACTTC.

This chain uses TRBV11-2 with TRBJ2-1; 7 nucleotides align to TRBD2. The germline CDR1 and CDR2 sequences are SGHAT and FQNNGV. CDR3 length: 15 amino acids. V gave up 1 base and J gave up 5 bases; unmatched junction bases: 5. DNA for the CDR3: TGTGCCAGCAGCTTAGGTTCTAGCGGTAACAATGAGCAGTTCTTC. It encodes CASSLGSSGNNEQFF.

This clone is a singleton in its sample. The chain employs TRBV29-1 and TRBJ2-5; D might be TRBD2 (7 bases). The J call is uncertain, as TRBJ2-7 better fits the DNA end. CDR3 size: 14 residues. Germline V gene sequence: CDR1 SQVTM, CDR2 ANQGSEA. The CDR3 here is CSVEIRGASYEQYF. In DNA form, the CDR3 reads TGCAGCGTTGAGATTCGGGGGGCGTCCTACGAGCAGTACTTC.